What follows are 31 T cell receptor beta chains derived from one specimen sequenced in a study of blood T cell repertoires in COVID-19. Profiling relied on immunoSEQ multiplex PCR, and the TCRdb table lists in-frame clones only, not all of them. The repertoire holds roughly 140,000 clones, with 65% to 90% as singletons. The sequenced sample consisted of peripheral blood. Source of these receptors: a man between 70 and 80 years old with acute or convalescent COVID-19.

V and J are TRBV3-1 (or the pseudogene TRBV3-2) and TRBJ2-2; 7 nucleotides match TRBD2. The ends lost 3 bases at V and 4 bases at J; junction bases unmatched: 8. The CDR3 consists of 16 residues. CDR1 is LGHDT and CDR2 is YNNKEL in the germline V gene (reference sequence). The CDR3, as DNA: TGTGCCAGCAGCCAGCGCGCGGGAGAGGTCACCGGGGAGCTGTTTTTT. Translated: CASSQRAGEVTGELFF.

This CDR3 is CASSSSGMGYEQYF. In DNA form, the CDR3 reads TGTGCCAGCAGCTCTAGCGGGATGGGCTACGAGCAGTACTTC. The rearrangement joins TRBV6-2 or TRBV6-3 to TRBJ2-7; 9 nucleotides agree with TRBD2. This CDR3 region has 14 residues. Germline V gene data show CDR1 as MNHEY and CDR2 as SVGEGT. Trimming cost V 6 bases and J 3 bases; bases outside gene matches: 6.

The chain has TRBV28 and TRBJ2-1, with 7 bases that match TRBD1. J lost 2 bases, V lost 6 bases, and 16 bases had no gene match. The germline V gene has CDR1 MDHEN and CDR2 SYDVKM. The CDR3 contains 18 residues. DNA for the CDR3: TGTGCCAGCAGCCCCGGTCCTCCCGACAGGGCCACCTACAATGAGCAGTTCTTC. Protein: CASSPGPPDRATYNEQFF.

The rearrangement links TRBV3-1 (or the pseudogene TRBV3-2) to TRBJ1-1, with 8 bases fitting TRBD1. Germline CDR1 LGHDT, CDR2 YNNKEL (reference sequence). J was trimmed by 0 bases and V by 7 bases; bases with no gene match: 13. The CDR3 loop spans 17 amino acids. In nucleotides, the CDR3 is TGTGCCAGCAAAATGAGCGGGGCAGGGGGCCTGAACACTGAAGCTTTCTTT. Protein sequence: CASKMSGAGGLNTEAFF.

This clone was seen only once. This chain joins TRBV28 and TRBJ1-4, with 11 nucleotides matching TRBD1. From germline, CDR1 is MDHEN and CDR2 SYDVKM. V shed 7 bases, J shed 10 bases, and the junction held 5 bases outside the gene matches. The CDR3 loop spans 13 amino acids. The CDR3 DNA reads TGTGCCAGCACCAGGGGACAGGGGGGAAAACTGTTTTTT. Protein: CASTRGQGGKLFF.

Only a few counts were recorded for this clone. This chain links TRBV23-1 with TRBJ1-5; no clear D. TRBV23-1 is known as an ORF, though its function is uncertain. V shed 0 bases and J shed 9 bases, with 12 bases lying between them. The CDR3 length is 14 residues. The CDR3: CASSQSAGDWPQHF. The CDR3 region has the DNA TGCGCCAGCAGTCAATCTGCGGGTGATTGGCCCCAGCATTTT.

This clone was counted only a few times. V and J are TRBV19 and TRBJ2-3; 9 bases are shared with TRBD2. V lost 6 bases and J lost 1; bases outside the gene matches: 8. The V gene's germline CDR1 is LNHDA and CDR2 SQIVND (reference sequence). The CDR3 totals 16 residues. CDR3 amino acids: CASSDPTSGGTDTQYF. The CDR3 bases are TGTGCCAGTAGCGATCCGACTAGCGGTGGCACAGATACGCAGTATTTT. The full variable domain, its missing parts supplied by reference TRBV19 and TRBJ2-3, is DGGITQSPKYLFRKEGQNVTLSCEQNLNHDAMYWYRQDPGQGLRLIYYSQIVNDFQKGDIAEGYSVSREKKESFPLTVTSAQKNPTAFYLCASSDPTSGGTDTQYFGPGTRLTVL.

This clone was recorded once. The chain employs TRBV24-1 and TRBJ1-4, with TRBD1 identical over 10 bases. J gave up 0 bases and V 3 bases, and 3 bases lay outside the gene matches. In germline, CDR1 is KGHDR, CDR2 SFDVKD. The CDR3 length is 17 residues. This chain's CDR3 is CATSDPGQGATNEKLFF. Here the CDR3 DNA reads TGTGCCACCAGTGATCCCGGACAGGGGGCAACTAATGAAAAACTGTTTTTT.

V gene TRBV7-3 combines with J gene TRBJ2-3; D might be TRBD1 (6 bases). The CDR3 has 15 residues. V lost 3 bases to trimming and J lost 0 bases, with 10 bases between them. Germline V gene lookup returns CDR1 SGHTA and CDR2 FQGTGA. CDR3 nucleotide sequence: TGTGCCAGCAGCTTCGGGACAACTAGCACAGATACGCAGTATTTT. Amino acid sequence: CASSFGTTSTDTQYF.

The chain recombines TRBV5-1 with TRBJ2-7; D is perhaps TRBD2 (6 bases). Germline CDR1 SGHRS, CDR2 YFSETQ. CDR3 size: 18 residues. Between the trimmed V and J ends, which lost 0 bases and 3 bases, there was a span of 22 bases. The CDR3 DNA reads TGCGCCAGCAGCTTGGAAGAACGTTCTCCGGGACTCATCTACGAGCAGTACTTC. It translates to CASSLEERSPGLIYEQYF.

The gene calls are TRBV7-2 and TRBJ1-1, with a tentative D call TRBD1 (5 bases). The CDR3 covers 15 residues. CDR1 SGHTA and CDR2 FQGNSA come from the germline V gene. Deletions cut 2 bases from V and 1 base from J, with 11 bases between. The CDR3 DNA is TGTGCCAGCAGCTTATACGGGGGGTCGAACACTGAAGCTTTCTTT. Its translation is CASSLYGGSNTEAFF.

The table lists this clone with a count of one. V and J are TRBV6-4 and TRBJ1-1, with 9 bases fitting TRBD1. This CDR3 region has 14 residues. V shed 4 bases and J 8 bases; nucleotides not matched to a gene: 8. Germline V gives CDR1 MRHNA, CDR2 SNTAGT. The CDR3 reads CASSATVGQGEAFF. The DNA for the CDR3 is TGTGCCAGCAGTGCTACCGTGGGACAGGGAGAAGCTTTCTTT.

The chain recombines TRBV6-6 with TRBJ2-4; 7 nucleotides align to TRBD1. V dropped 7 bases and J dropped 8; count of bases not matched to a gene: 5. Germline-derived CDR1 and CDR2 are MNHNY and SVGAGI (reference sequence). The CDR3 sequence is 12 residues long. CDR3 loop: CASKAGTDIQYF. Here the CDR3 DNA reads TGTGCCAGCAAGGCAGGGACAGACATTCAGTACTTC.

The chain carries TRBV29-1 and TRBJ2-2; 8 bases are a match to TRBD1. CDR3 size: 14 residues. Germline lookup yields CDR1 SQVTM and CDR2 ANQGSEA. Trimming cost V 8 bases and J 1 base; bases outside gene matches: 6. This CDR3 is CSFRTGKNTGELFF. The CDR3, as DNA: TGCAGCTTTCGGACAGGGAAGAACACCGGGGAGCTGTTTTTT.

This chain links TRBV7-2 with TRBJ2-1; 16 bases agree with TRBD2. CDR1 and CDR2 (germline): SGHTA, FQGNSA. The CDR3 has 15 residues. Losses at the gene ends were 7 bases for V and 14 bases for J; bases not matched to a gene: 11. The CDR3 loop is CASTLPGLAGGNEFF. DNA for the CDR3: TGTGCCAGCACCCTTCCGGGACTAGCGGGGGGGAATGAGTTCTTC.

This clone was found once. V is TRBV4-2 and J is TRBJ2-1; no clear D. V was clipped by 3 bases and J by 8 bases, with 11 bases between them. Germline CDR1 and CDR2: LGHNA and YNFKEQ. The CDR3 length is 13 residues. The CDR3 DNA sequence: TGTGCCAGCAGCCAGCTACCCTCCGATGAGCAGTTCTTC. It encodes CASSQLPSDEQFF.

The chain links TRBV10-3 to TRBJ1-2, with 8 nucleotides matching TRBD1. The germline V gene has CDR1 ENHRY and CDR2 SYGVKD. Unmatched junction bases numbered 7, after V lost 0 bases and J lost 4 bases. The CDR3 extends over 16 amino acids. CDR3 region: CAISESSGTGFYGYTF. The CDR3 DNA is TGTGCCATCAGTGAGTCGAGCGGGACAGGCTTCTATGGCTACACCTTC.

The J gene is TRBJ2-7, the V gene TRBV7-2; weak D call: TRBD2 (5 bases). The germline gives CDR1 SGHTA, CDR2 FQGNSA. Trimming stripped 2 bases from V and 3 bases from J, with 11 bases between. There are 14 residues in the CDR3. CDR3 amino acids: CASSLMRASYEQYF. For the CDR3, the DNA is TGTGCCAGCAGCTTAATGCGGGCAAGCTACGAGCAGTACTTC.

This clone was counted once. The chain couples TRBV12-3 or TRBV12-4 to TRBJ1-5, with D possibly TRBD1 on 6 matching bases. The germline V and J ends were trimmed by 7 bases and 5 bases, with 12 bases remaining between them. The CDR3 is made up of 13 amino acids. In nucleotides, the CDR3 is TGTGCCAGCAACGCCGGGGGGCATCAGCCCCAGCATTTT. It is translated as CASNAGGHQPQHF.

The chain is built from TRBV7-9 and TRBJ1-6, with 7 bases fitting TRBD1. Trimming removed 5 bases from V and 10 bases from J; junction bases left unmatched: 8. Germline V gene sequence: CDR1 SEHNR, CDR2 FQNEAQ (reference sequence). The CDR3 runs 14 residues. The CDR3 sequence: CASSPRQGSSPLHF. In DNA form, the CDR3 reads TGTGCCAGCAGCCCCCGACAGGGTTCCTCACCCCTCCACTTT.

The chain combines TRBV13 with TRBJ1-2, with D hard to call. The CDR3 sequence is 12 residues long. V dropped 5 bases and J dropped 8 bases, with 12 bases sitting between them. CDR1 is PRHDT, CDR2 FYEKMQ, per germline (reference sequence). The CDR3 region is CASSELVVGYTF. CDR3 DNA: TGTGCCAGCAGCGAATTAGTTGTCGGCTACACCTTC.

The chain employs TRBV19 and TRBJ2-2; D is unresolved. V lost 7 bases, J lost 0 bases, and 18 bases lay in between. Germline assignment: CDR1 LNHDA and CDR2 SQIVND (reference sequence). This CDR3 is 17 amino acids long. CDR3 loop: CASTLRHGLANTGELFF. The DNA of the CDR3 is TGTGCCAGTACCCTCCGGCACGGCCTAGCGAACACCGGGGAGCTGTTTTTT.

The CDR3: CSVAAGQGFNQPQHF. CDR3 bases: TGCAGCGTCGCTGCGGGACAGGGCTTTAATCAGCCCCAGCATTTT. The chain employs TRBV29-1 and TRBJ1-5, with 9 bases fitting TRBD1. The CDR3 extends over 15 amino acids. V was clipped by 6 bases and J by 4 bases; unmatched bases: 10. Germline-derived CDR1 and CDR2 are SQVTM and ANQGSEA.

V gene TRBV7-2 combines with J gene TRBJ2-7; 8 bases match TRBD1. The CDR3 has 15 residues. Looked up from germline, CDR1 is SGHTA and CDR2 is FQGNSA. V trimming: 4 bases; J trimming: 0 bases; junction bases outside the gene matches: 5. The CDR3 spells CASSSTGVFSYEQYF. The CDR3 DNA is TGTGCCAGCAGCTCGACAGGGGTGTTCTCCTACGAGCAGTACTTC. Supplemented by reference TRBV7-2 and TRBJ2-7, the full variable domain reads GAGVSQSPSNKVTEKGKDVELRCDPISGHTALYWYRQSLGQGLEFLIYFQGNSAPDKSGLPSDRFSAERTGGSVSTLTIQRTQQEDSAVYLCASSSTGVFSYEQYFGPGTRLTVT.

The V gene is TRBV29-1, the J gene TRBJ2-5; TRBD1 agrees at 7 bases. The CDR3 is made up of 12 amino acids. J gave up 4 bases and V 7 bases, and 6 bases lay outside the gene matches. Germline V lookup: CDR1 SQVTM, CDR2 ANQGSEA. The CDR3 is CSGRQGGETQYF. The CDR3, as DNA: TGCAGCGGGCGACAGGGTGGAGAGACCCAGTACTTC.

The chain is built from TRBV9 and TRBJ2-1; D is ambiguous. V was shortened by 3 bases and J by 1 base, with 5 bases between the two germline ends. Germline loops: CDR1 SGDLS, CDR2 YYNGEE. The CDR3 loop spans 13 amino acids. CDR3 sequence reads: CASSERSYNEQFF. The DNA of the CDR3 is TGTGCCAGCAGCGAGAGATCCTACAATGAGCAGTTCTTC.

This chain joins TRBV3-1 (or the pseudogene TRBV3-2) and TRBJ2-3; possible D gene TRBD2, 5 bases. From germline, CDR1 is LGHDT and CDR2 YNNKEL (reference sequence). This CDR3 has 14 residues. V was cut by 1 base and J by 4 bases, with 9 bases left in between. DNA of the CDR3: TGTGCCAGCAGCCAAGCCGGGGTTCCAGATACGCAGTATTTT. Translation gives CASSQAGVPDTQYF.

This chain joins TRBV5-5 and TRBJ2-2; D is perhaps TRBD1 (6 bases). CDR1 and CDR2 (germline): SGHKS, YYEKEE (reference sequence). The ends were cut back, 0 bases at V and 5 bases at J, with 11 bases in the middle. This CDR3 spans 15 amino acids. The CDR3 spells CASSLAGTKTGELFF. Here the CDR3 DNA reads TGTGCCAGCAGCTTGGCCGGGACAAAGACCGGGGAGCTGTTTTTT.

This chain connects TRBV15 to TRBJ2-1; 10 positions match TRBD1. Germline V gene data show CDR1 as LNHNV and CDR2 as YYDKDF (reference sequence). Trimming took 1 base from V and 2 from J; bases not matched to a gene: 2. The CDR3 consists of 16 residues. CDR3 amino acids: CATSRVGTGAYNEQFF. The CDR3 DNA reads as TGTGCCACCAGCAGAGTTGGGACAGGGGCCTACAATGAGCAGTTCTTC.

This clone was recorded a few times. The rearrangement joins TRBV12-5 to TRBJ2-7; 11 nucleotides match TRBD1. Germline V gene data show CDR1 as LGHNT and CDR2 as FRNRAP. This CDR3 comprises 16 residues. J gave up 5 bases and V 3 bases, and 9 bases lay outside the gene matches. The DNA of the CDR3 is TGTGCTAGTGGTTTACCCCTCCGGACAGGGGGCCACGAGCAGTACTTC. Its protein product is CASGLPLRTGGHEQYF.

The genes are TRBV7-2 and TRBJ2-2; 10 nucleotides align to TRBD2. The germline gives CDR1 SGHTA, CDR2 FQGNSA. After removal of 3 bases from V and 5 bases from J, the junction contained 3 bases not matched to a gene. CDR3 length: 15 amino acids. The CDR3 sequence: CASSFLAGVTGELFF. CDR3 sequence (DNA): TGTGCCAGCAGCTTCCTAGCGGGAGTAACCGGGGAGCTGTTTTTT.